Each of the 8 T cell receptor beta chains below was sequenced from the same sample in a study of T cell responses to AZD1222 COVID-19 vaccine. Method: immunoSEQ multiplex PCR; TCRdb's copy keeps in-frame clones and lacks some. This sample has over 150,000 clones, with roughly nine tenths found just once. The sequencing here drew on peripheral blood, taken on day 0 of MenACWY control vaccination. The receptors here all came from an adult in good health.

The V call is TRBV7-6, the J call TRBJ1-3; D remains unclear. The CDR3 consists of 14 residues. The V and J ends lost 0 bases and 6 bases respectively, with 9 bases between them. CDR1 SGHVS and CDR2 FNYEAQ come from the germline V gene. The CDR3 sequence is CASSLARLENTIYF. The DNA for the CDR3 is TGTGCCAGCAGCTTAGCGAGGTTGGAAAACACCATATATTTT.

This clone appeared a few times. The chain employs TRBV9 and TRBJ1-1; TRBD1 agrees at 9 bases. V was pared by 4 bases and J by 1 base, with 5 bases of the junction left unmatched. This CDR3 region has 15 residues. CDR1 and CDR2 (germline): SGDLS, YYNGEE. DNA for the CDR3: TGTGCCAGCAGCACAGGGGGCGAGTGGAACACTGAAGCTTTCTTT. Translation gives CASSTGGEWNTEAFF.

V and J are TRBV5-4 and TRBJ2-2; possible D gene TRBD1, 5 bases. The germline V gene has CDR1 SGHNT and CDR2 YYREEE (reference sequence). The CDR3 spans 16 residues. V shed 1 base and J shed 0 bases, with 10 bases lying between them. The CDR3 sequence is CASSLLRTTNTGELFF. The CDR3 DNA reads TGTGCCAGCAGCTTGCTGCGGACAACGAACACCGGGGAGCTGTTTTTT.

The CDR3 here is CASSGTSGGSGGELFF. The CDR3, as DNA: TGTGCCAGCAGCGGTACTAGCGGGGGTTCCGGCGGGGAGCTGTTTTTT. The chain uses TRBV7-6 and TRBJ2-2; 11 bases are a match to TRBD2. CDR3 length equals 16 residues. V was clipped by 5 bases and J by 7 bases; unmatched bases: 9. In germline, CDR1 is SGHVS, CDR2 FNYEAQ.

Comment on this clone: Within the sample, other DNA sequences also encode this same CDR3. The gene calls are TRBV7-9 and TRBJ1-2; D not resolved. This CDR3 has 12 amino acids. CDR1 and CDR2 (germline): SEHNR, FQNEAQ (reference sequence). The V gene lost 8 bases and the J gene lost 4 bases, with 11 bases spanning the gap. This chain's CDR3 is CASSLLTYGYTF. The CDR3, as DNA: TGTGCCAGCTCCCTCCTCACCTATGGCTACACCTTC. Based on the CDR3 plus reference TRBV7-9 and TRBJ1-2, the full variable domain is DTGVSQNPRHKITKRGQNVTFRCDPISEHNRLYWYRQTLGQGPEFLTYFQNEAQLEKSRLLSDRFSAERPKGSFSTLEIQRTEQGDSAMYLCASSLLTYGYTFGSGTRLTVV.

The chain joins TRBV9 to TRBJ1-4; maybe TRBD1 (5 bases). Looked up from germline, CDR1 is SGDLS and CDR2 is YYNGEE. This CDR3 has 12 amino acids. V was trimmed by 4 bases and J by 7 bases, leaving 8 bases between them. The DNA of the CDR3 is TGTGCCAGCAGCTACGGGGGTGAAAAACTGTTTTTT. Encoded protein: CASSYGGEKLFF. The full variable domain, with the rest looked up from reference TRBV9 and TRBJ1-4, is DSGVTQTPKHLITATGQRVTLRCSPRSGDLSVYWYQQSLDQGLQFLIQYYNGEERAKGNILERFSAQQFPDLHSELNLSSLELGDSALYFCASSYGGEKLFFGSGTQLSVL.

The J gene is TRBJ2-1, the V gene TRBV9; weak D call: TRBD1 (5 bases). Germline values: CDR1 SGDLS, CDR2 YYNGEE. Deletions cut 0 bases from V and 6 bases from J, with 10 bases between. CDR3 length: 14 residues. Written as DNA, the CDR3 is TGTGCCAGCAGCGTAGGTGCAGGGTCCAATGAGCAGTTCTTC. It specifies CASSVGAGSNEQFF.

The CDR3 spells CASSIQLGGLETQYF. For the CDR3, the DNA is TGTGCCAGTAGTATTCAACTAGGGGGATTAGAGACCCAGTACTTC. The rearrangement uses TRBV19 and TRBJ2-5; perhaps TRBD1 as D (6 bases). CDR3 length: 15 amino acids. CDR1 and CDR2 (germline): LNHDA, SQIVND (reference sequence). V shed 3 bases and J shed 4 bases, with 15 bases lying between them.